The entry below gives a single TCR beta chain sequence along with its context. Looked up from germline, CDR1 is MNHEY and CDR2 is SVGAGI. The J segment lost 8 bases and the V segment lost 6 bases, leaving 10 bases of the junction unmatched. The CDR3 sequence is 14 residues long. The data were produced by immunoSEQ multiplex PCR, yet TCRdb's version contains in-frame clones alone and is incomplete. Of roughly 120,000 clones detected, more than 85% appear once; the ten largest clones hold 1.5% to 1.7%. The entry originates in a study of T cell changes during pregnancy in multiple sclerosis. V and J are TRBV6-5 and TRBJ1-2, with 9 nucleotides matching TRBD1. The material was peripheral blood, obtained in the third trimester of pregnancy. This clonotype was sampled from a female donor with multiple sclerosis, enrolled in a pregnancy study. Here the CDR3 DNA reads TGTGCCAGCAGGGAAATAGGACAGGGGTGGGGCTACACCTTC. This encodes CASREIGQGWGYTF.